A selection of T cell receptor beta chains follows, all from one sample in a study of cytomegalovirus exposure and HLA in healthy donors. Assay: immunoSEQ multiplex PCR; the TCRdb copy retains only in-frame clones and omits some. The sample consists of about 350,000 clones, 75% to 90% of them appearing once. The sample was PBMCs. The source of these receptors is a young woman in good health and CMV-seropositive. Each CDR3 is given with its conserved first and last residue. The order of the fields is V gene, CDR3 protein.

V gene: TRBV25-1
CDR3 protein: CATENGGYGYTF

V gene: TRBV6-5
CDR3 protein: CASSSPTKRAYEQYF

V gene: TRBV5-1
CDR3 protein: CASSLFANEPNTEAFF

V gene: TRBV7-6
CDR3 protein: CASSPRGAPSTDTQYF

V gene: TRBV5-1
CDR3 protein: CASSSGGTSYGYTF

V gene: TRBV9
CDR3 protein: CASGRLSGASTDTQYF

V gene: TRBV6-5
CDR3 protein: CASRGTIYQPQHF

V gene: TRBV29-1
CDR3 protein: CSAGGGGRTEAFF

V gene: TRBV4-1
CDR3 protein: CASSQVQEQAPQHF

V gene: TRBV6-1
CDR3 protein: CASSEARISTGWNTEAFF

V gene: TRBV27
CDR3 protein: CASSAHIPRTTYEQYF

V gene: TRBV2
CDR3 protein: CASSEALEGVRPEQYF

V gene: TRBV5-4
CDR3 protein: CASSGVGTGYQETQYF

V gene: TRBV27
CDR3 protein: CASSLLGLAGTNEQFF

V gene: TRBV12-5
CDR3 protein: CASGLVVVKGLDSYEQYF

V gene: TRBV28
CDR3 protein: CASSLLVQGDGYGYTF

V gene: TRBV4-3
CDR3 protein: CASSQGGSGIATYEQYF

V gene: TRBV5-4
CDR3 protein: CASSFRDRLYEQYF

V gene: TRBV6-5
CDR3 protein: CATQTGGVGANVLTF

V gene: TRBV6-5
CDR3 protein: CASSYGDRGYGYTF

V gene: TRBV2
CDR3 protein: CASSERYLITPNQPQHF

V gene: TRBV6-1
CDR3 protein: CASSELGTEAFF

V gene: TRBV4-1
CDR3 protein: CASSRSTGDNSPLHF